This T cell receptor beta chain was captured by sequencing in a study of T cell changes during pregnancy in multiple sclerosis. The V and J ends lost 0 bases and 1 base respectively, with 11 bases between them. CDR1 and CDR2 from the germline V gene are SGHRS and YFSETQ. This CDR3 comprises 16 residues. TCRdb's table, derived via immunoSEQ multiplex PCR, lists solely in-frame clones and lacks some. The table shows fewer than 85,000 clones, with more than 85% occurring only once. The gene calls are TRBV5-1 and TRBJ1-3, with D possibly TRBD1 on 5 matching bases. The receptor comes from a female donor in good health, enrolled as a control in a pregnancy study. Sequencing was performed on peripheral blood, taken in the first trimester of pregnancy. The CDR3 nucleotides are TGCGCCAGCAGCTTGGGGGGCCCAGGGTCTGGAAACACCATATATTTT. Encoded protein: CASSLGGPGSGNTIYF.